The 7 T cell receptor beta chains reported below all come from one sample, sequenced in a study of PD-1 blockade in classical Hodgkin lymphoma. Produced via immunoSEQ multiplex PCR; TCRdb's table is partial and in-frame only. The table records tens of thousands of clones, nearly 95% of them present only once. The time point denotes: newly diagnosed, previously untreated cHL patient sample. Sequenced input: peripheral blood mononuclear cells (PBMCs). The receptors here all came from a human donor with classical Hodgkin lymphoma.

The chain joins TRBV6-5 to TRBJ1-2; D remains unclear. Trimming removed 7 bases at V and 8 bases at J, with 11 bases between. This CDR3 has 11 residues. The germline CDR1 and CDR2 sequences are MNHEY and SVGAGI. The CDR3 nucleotides are TGTGCCAGCACCAACGGGCTAGGCTACACCTTC. This sequence encodes CASTNGLGYTF.

The chain links TRBV2 to TRBJ1-2; a possible D gene is TRBD1 (6 bases). Trimming removed 6 bases from V and 4 bases from J, with 18 bases in between. Germline lookup yields CDR1 SNHLY and CDR2 FYNNEI. This CDR3 comprises 15 residues. The CDR3 is CASRQEDSGLYGYTF. CDR3 nucleotide sequence: TGTGCCAGCAGACAGGAGGACAGCGGACTCTATGGCTACACCTTC.

This chain links TRBV5-1 with TRBJ2-5, with D unresolved. Germline-derived CDR1 and CDR2 are SGHRS and YFSETQ. V lost 4 bases and J 5 bases, leaving 18 bases between the germline ends. The CDR3 is 15 residues long. CDR3 DNA sequence: TGCGCCAGCAGCCCGGTCCTGGCTTCGGGTGAGACCCAGTACTTC. It specifies CASSPVLASGETQYF.

J is TRBJ2-7 and V is TRBV19, with 11 bases fitting TRBD2. CDR3 length: 23 residues. CDR1 LNHDA and CDR2 SQIVND come from the germline V gene (reference sequence). The junction had 32 bases not matched to a gene; V was cut back by 5 bases and J by 5 bases. The CDR3 is CASSYRAPLHRRLAGKVSDEQYF. Here the CDR3 DNA reads TGTGCCAGTAGTTATCGGGCCCCCCTCCACAGAAGACTAGCGGGAAAGGTGTCGGACGAGCAGTACTTC.

The V gene is TRBV10-3, the J gene TRBJ2-1, with 11 bases that match TRBD1. The germline V gene has CDR1 ENHRY and CDR2 SYGVKD. The CDR3 totals 17 residues. After removal of 2 bases from V and 4 bases from J, the junction contained 7 bases not matched to a gene. CDR3 sequence: CAISENAGTGGYNEQFF. In DNA, the CDR3 is TGTGCCATCAGTGAGAACGCGGGGACAGGGGGTTACAATGAGCAGTTCTTC.

V usage is TRBV2 and J usage is TRBJ2-4; D unclear. This CDR3 contains 16 residues. V lost 5 bases and J 0 bases, leaving 14 bases between the germline ends. Germline V gene sequence: CDR1 SNHLY, CDR2 FYNNEI. CDR3 region: CASSPPQRLAKNIQYF. The CDR3 nucleotides are TGTGCCAGCAGTCCACCTCAGAGGCTAGCCAAAAACATTCAGTACTTC.

This clone came up once. This chain connects TRBV9 to TRBJ2-1, with 8 bases aligning to TRBD2. From germline, CDR1 is SGDLS and CDR2 YYNGEE. The CDR3 sequence is 15 residues long. Unmatched junction bases numbered 3, after V lost 0 bases and J lost 4 bases. CDR3 loop: CASSVETSGYNEQFF. The CDR3 nucleotides read TGTGCCAGCAGCGTAGAAACTAGCGGTTACAATGAGCAGTTCTTC.